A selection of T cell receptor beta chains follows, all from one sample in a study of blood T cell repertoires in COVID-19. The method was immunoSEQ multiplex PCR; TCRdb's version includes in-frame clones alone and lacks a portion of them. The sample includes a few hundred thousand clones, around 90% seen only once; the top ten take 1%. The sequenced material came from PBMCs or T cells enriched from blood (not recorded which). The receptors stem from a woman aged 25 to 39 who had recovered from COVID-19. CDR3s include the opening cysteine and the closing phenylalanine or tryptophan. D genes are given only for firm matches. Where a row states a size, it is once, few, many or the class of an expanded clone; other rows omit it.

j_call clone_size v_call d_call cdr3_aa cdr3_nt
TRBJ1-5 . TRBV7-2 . CASSSGQSNQPQHF TGTGCCAGCAGCTCAGGACAGAGCAATCAGCCCCAGCATTTT
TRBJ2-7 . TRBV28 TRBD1 CASTLPRTGGAEQYF TGTGCCAGCACCCTTCCTCGGACAGGGGGCGCCGAGCAGTACTTC
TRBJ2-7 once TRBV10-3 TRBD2 CATGGVSYEQYF TGTGCCACGGGGGGTGTATCCTACGAGCAGTACTTC
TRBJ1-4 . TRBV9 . CASSADRGEGKLFF TGTGCCAGCAGCGCTGACCGGGGGGAAGGAAAACTGTTTTTT
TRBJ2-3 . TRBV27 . CASSFSRGGTSTQYF TGTGCCAGCAGTTTCTCTCGGGGAGGCACGAGTACGCAGTATTTT
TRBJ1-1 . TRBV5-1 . CASSLGVSSQGRDTEAFF TGCGCCAGCAGCTTGGGGGTTTCTTCACAGGGTCGGGACACTGAAGCTTTCTTT
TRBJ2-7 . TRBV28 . CASSLLTGINEQYF TGTGCCAGCAGTTTATTAACAGGGATCAACGAGCAGTACTTC
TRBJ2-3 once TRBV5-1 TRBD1 CASSSGRGPITDTQYF TGCGCCAGCAGCTCTGGCAGGGGGCCTATCACAGATACGCAGTATTTT
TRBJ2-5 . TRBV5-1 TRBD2 CASREAGGVGETQYF TGCGCCAGCAGAGAAGCGGGGGGCGTAGGAGAGACCCAGTACTTC
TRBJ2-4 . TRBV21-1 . CASSRDTYPQDNGNIQYF TGTGCCAGCAGCCGGGACACCTATCCACAGGACAACGGTAACATTCAGTACTTC
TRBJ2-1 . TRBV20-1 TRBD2 CSASAGDTYNEQFF TGCAGTGCTAGTGCGGGAGACACCTACAATGAGCAGTTCTTC
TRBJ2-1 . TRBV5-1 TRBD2 CASSPPTSFNEQFF TGCGCCAGCAGCCCCCCGACTAGCTTTAATGAGCAGTTCTTC
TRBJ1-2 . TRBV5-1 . CASSLTNRGGYGYTF TGCGCCAGCAGCTTAACAAACCGGGGAGGCTATGGCTACACCTTC
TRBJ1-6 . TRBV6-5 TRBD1 CASSYSGAGGSPLHF TGTGCCAGCAGTTACTCTGGGGCAGGGGGTTCACCCCTCCACTTT
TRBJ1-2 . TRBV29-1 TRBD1 CSVEVRTGKKYNYGYTF TGCAGCGTTGAAGTACGGACAGGGAAGAAGTATAACTATGGCTACACCTTC
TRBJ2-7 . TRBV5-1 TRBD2 CASSSGTSAAKRSSYEQYF TGCGCCAGCAGCTCCGGGACTAGCGCCGCAAAACGAAGCTCCTACGAGCAGTACTTC
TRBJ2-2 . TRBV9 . CASSPNVNTGELFF TGTGCCAGCAGCCCTAACGTTAACACCGGGGAGCTGTTTTTT
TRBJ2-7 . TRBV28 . CASMGAPQGSYEQYF TGTGCCAGCATGGGGGCACCCCAAGGCTCCTACGAGCAGTACTTC
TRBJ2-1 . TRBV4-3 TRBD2 CASSLYFGTSSNEQFF TGCGCCAGCAGCCTATATTTCGGGACTAGTAGTAATGAGCAGTTCTTC
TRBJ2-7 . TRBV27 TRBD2 CASGIPGGREQYF TGTGCCAGCGGCATCCCAGGCGGGAGAGAGCAGTACTTC
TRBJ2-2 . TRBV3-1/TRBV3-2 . CASSQVAGYNTGELFF TGTGCCAGCAGCCAAGTTGCGGGGTATAACACCGGGGAGCTGTTTTTT
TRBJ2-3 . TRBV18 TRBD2 CASSPLAGEGTDTQYF TGTGCCAGCTCACCCCTAGCGGGGGAGGGCACAGATACGCAGTATTTT
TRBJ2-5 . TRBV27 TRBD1 CASSWTGQETQYF TGTGCCAGCAGTTGGACAGGACAAGAGACCCAGTACTTC
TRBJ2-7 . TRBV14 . CASSPHGVYEQYF TGTGCCAGCAGCCCCCACGGGGTCTACGAGCAGTACTTC
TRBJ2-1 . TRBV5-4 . CASSLPVGATRGEQFF TGTGCCAGCAGCTTGCCCGTGGGGGCCACCAGGGGTGAGCAGTTCTTC
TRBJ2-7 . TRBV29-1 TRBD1 CSAELAGTGASYEQYF TGCAGCGCCGAATTGGCCGGGACAGGGGCTTCCTACGAGCAGTACTTC
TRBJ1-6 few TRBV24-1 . CATAADTRAERGSPLHF TGTGCCACCGCCGCAGACACCCGGGCGGAAAGGGGTTCACCCCTCCACTTT
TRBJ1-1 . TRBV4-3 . CASSQAAGWGTEAFF TGCGCCAGCAGCCAAGCAGCAGGGTGGGGAACTGAAGCTTTCTTT
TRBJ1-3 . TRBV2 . CASSERRLLAGNTIYF TGTGCCAGCAGTGAAAGGCGGCTCCTGGCTGGAAACACCATATATTTT
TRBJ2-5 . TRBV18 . CASSPPAPGWETQYF TGTGCCAGCTCACCACCCGCACCAGGGTGGGAGACCCAGTACTTC
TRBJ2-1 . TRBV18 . CASSPLGGGDNNEQFF TGTGCCAGCTCACCACTAGGAGGGGGGGACAACAATGAGCAGTTCTTC
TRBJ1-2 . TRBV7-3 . CASSFGAVGGTNYGYTF TGTGCCAGCAGCTTCGGTGCGGTCGGGGGGACTAACTATGGCTACACCTTC
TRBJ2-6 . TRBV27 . CASGPRQGTNVLTF TGTGCCAGCGGCCCCCGGCAGGGGACCAACGTCCTGACTTTC
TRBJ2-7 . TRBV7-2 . CASSFQGSLIYEQYF TGTGCCAGCAGCTTCCAGGGGAGTCTAATCTACGAGCAGTACTTC
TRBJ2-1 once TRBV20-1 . CSASLSGAYNEQFF TGCAGTGCTAGTCTCTCAGGGGCCTACAATGAGCAGTTCTTC
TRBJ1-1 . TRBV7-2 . CASSLGWGRTEAFF TGTGCCAGCAGCTTAGGTTGGGGCCGGACTGAAGCTTTCTTT
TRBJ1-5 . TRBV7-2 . CASSLAGGVNQPQHF TGTGCCAGCAGCCTGGCGGGGGGGGTCAATCAGCCCCAGCATTTT